These T cell receptor beta chains were read from a single sample in a study of CD8 T cells in Susac syndrome. TCRdb passed the immunoSEQ multiplex PCR reads through MiXCR, listing each CDR3 protein once. The sample lists 200,000 to 250,000 distinct CDR3 sequences, less than 95% occurring once. The sequenced material came from CD4+ T cells from PBMCs. Source of these receptors: a human donor with Susac syndrome. Each CDR3 is given with its conserved first and last residue. The order of the fields is clone size, J gene, D gene, V gene, CDR3 DNA, CDR3 protein. A D gene is named only where the DNA matches it firmly. Only some rows state a clone size, as once, few, many or a class for expanded clones.

NA	TRBJ1-1	TRBD1	TRBV20-1	TGCAGTGCTAGATCGGACAGGTCGGGCACTGAAGCTTTCTTT	CSARSDRSGTEAFF
NA	TRBJ1-2	NA	TRBV7-2	TGTGCCAGCAGCTTATTCGGTGTTGGCTACACCTTC	CASSLFGVGYTF
NA	TRBJ2-3	NA	TRBV12-3/TRBV12-4	TGTGCCAGCAGTCCAAACAAAGGGGGCACAGATACGCAGTATTTT	CASSPNKGGTDTQYF
NA	TRBJ1-2	TRBD1	TRBV12-3/TRBV12-4	TGTGCCAGCAGTTTTACAGGGGGCAGGTCGGGGGGCTACACCTTC	CASSFTGGRSGGYTF
NA	TRBJ2-7	TRBD2	TRBV4-1	TGCGCCAGCAGCCAAGTTACTAGCGGGGAGTCCTACGAGCAGTACTTC	CASSQVTSGESYEQYF
NA	TRBJ1-1	TRBD1	TRBV5-6	TGTGCCAGCAGCATCGGGACAGAGGAGCCTGAAGCTTTCTTT	CASSIGTEEPEAFF
NA	TRBJ2-5	NA	TRBV20-1	TGCAGTGCTAGGTGGAGGGCGAGCCAAGAGACCCAGTACTTC	CSARWRASQETQYF
NA	TRBJ2-3	NA	TRBV9	TGTGCCAGCAGCGAGGGGGTTGATTGGGATACGCAGTATTTT	CASSEGVDWDTQYF
NA	TRBJ1-2	NA	TRBV30	TGTGCCTGGAGTGTACTCAAGGTACCCCTCTATGGCTACACCTTC	CAWSVLKVPLYGYTF
NA	TRBJ2-5	NA	TRBV5-1	TGCGCCAGCTCCGAGGGGCCCCAAGAGACCCAGTACTTC	CASSEGPQETQYF
NA	TRBJ2-3	NA	TRBV12-3/TRBV12-4	TGTGCCAGCAGTTTAAGGCTAGGAGGGGATACGCAGTATTTT	CASSLRLGGDTQYF
NA	TRBJ2-7	TRBD2	TRBV6-5	TGTGCCAGCAGTTACGATATAACTAGCGGGGGGGCTAGTGAGCAGTACTTC	CASSYDITSGGASEQYF
NA	TRBJ1-1	TRBD1	TRBV12-3/TRBV12-4	TGTGCCAGCAACAAATTTGGGACAGGGGGACGGACTGAAGCTTTCTTT	CASNKFGTGGRTEAFF
NA	TRBJ1-5	NA	TRBV20-1	TGCAGTGCTAGTACCCAGACGATCGGCAATCAGCCCCAGCATTTT	CSASTQTIGNQPQHF
NA	TRBJ1-2	NA	TRBV28	TGTGCCGCGAACCGGAGGGACAAGAACTATGGCTACACCTTC	CAANRRDKNYGYTF
few	TRBJ2-7	NA	TRBV6-2/TRBV6-3	TGTGCCAGCAGTTACCCCTTCGGTGCAGGAGAAGGACTCGTCGAGCAGTACTTC	CASSYPFGAGEGLVEQYF
NA	TRBJ1-5	TRBD1	TRBV5-5	TGTGCCAGCAGCTTGGACAGGGGGCCTCAGCCCCAGCATTTT	CASSLDRGPQPQHF
NA	TRBJ2-1	NA	TRBV9	TGTGCCAGCAGCGTAGACGGCAATGAGCAGTTCTTC	CASSVDGNEQFF
NA	TRBJ1-5	TRBD1	TRBV7-2	TGTGCCAGCAGCTGGGGACAGGGGTATAGCAATCAGCCCCAGCATTTT	CASSWGQGYSNQPQHF
NA	TRBJ2-1	NA	TRBV6-2/TRBV6-3	TGTGCCAGCAGTTACAAACTAGAGGCAGGGGGGACCTACAATGAGCAGTTCTTC	CASSYKLEAGGTYNEQFF
once	TRBJ2-1	TRBD2	TRBV20-1	TGCAGTGCTACTGATAATAGCGGGGGCATCAATGAGCAGTTCTTC	CSATDNSGGINEQFF
NA	TRBJ2-7	NA	TRBV18	TGTGCCAGCTCACCAGGGGGCCCCGGATCCGAGCAGTACTTC	CASSPGGPGSEQYF
NA	TRBJ2-7	TRBD2	TRBV5-4	TGTGCCAGCAGCTTAAGGCGGGGGTTTGACGAGCAGTACTTC	CASSLRRGFDEQYF
NA	TRBJ2-1	NA	TRBV28	TGTGCCAGCAGTTCCCTTAATCCCGACAGGAACCACTACAATGAGCAGTTCTTC	CASSSLNPDRNHYNEQFF
NA	TRBJ2-7	NA	TRBV7-9	TGTGCCAGCAGCTGGTCGGAGGCCGAGGGCGAGCAGTACTTC	CASSWSEAEGEQYF
NA	TRBJ2-2	TRBD1	TRBV18	TGTGCCAGCTCGCTTAAAACCACCGGGACAGGGGCCTCCATCAACACCGGGGAGCTGTTTTTT	CASSLKTTGTGASINTGELFF
NA	TRBJ1-2	NA	TRBV30	TGTGCCTGGACCCAAAAAGAGGAGAACCGGTATGGCTACACCTTC	CAWTQKEENRYGYTF
once	TRBJ1-5	NA	TRBV9	TGTGCCAGCAGCGTAGAAGGGGCCCCCGGTCAGCCCCAGCATTTT	CASSVEGAPGQPQHF
NA	TRBJ2-1	TRBD2	TRBV19	TGTGCCAGTAGTGAACTAGCGGGGGGGGTCAAGAGCTCCTACAATGAGCAGTTCTTC	CASSELAGGVKSSYNEQFF
NA	TRBJ1-1	TRBD1	TRBV24-1	TGTGCCACCAGTGATTTCCGACAGGGAAACACTGAAGCTTTCTTT	CATSDFRQGNTEAFF
NA	TRBJ1-2	TRBD1	TRBV27	TGTGCCAGCAGTTTCGGGACAGCCCTTCCCGGGGGCTACACCTTC	CASSFGTALPGGYTF
NA	TRBJ2-5	TRBD2	TRBV6-2/TRBV6-3	TGTGCCAGGAAGACTAGCGGGCCTCAAGAGACCCAGTACTTC	CARKTSGPQETQYF
NA	TRBJ1-5	TRBD1	TRBV20-1	TGCAGTGCTAGAGGGGTAGGGGGCCACAATCAGCCCCAGCATTTT	CSARGVGGHNQPQHF
NA	TRBJ1-2	TRBD1	TRBV27	TGTGCCAGCAGTTTATCGCGGGGGACAGAAGGCTACACCTTC	CASSLSRGTEGYTF
NA	TRBJ1-2	TRBD1	TRBV20-1	TGCAGTGCTGTACGGACAGGGGGCGGTGGCTACACCTTC	CSAVRTGGGGYTF
NA	TRBJ2-2	NA	TRBV2	TGTGCCAGCAGGACTAGGACGGGGAACACCGGGGAGCTGTTTTTT	CASRTRTGNTGELFF
NA	TRBJ2-3	TRBD1	TRBV28	TGTGCCAGCAGTTTCCCGGGACAGGTCTCCACAGATACGCAGTATTTT	CASSFPGQVSTDTQYF
once	TRBJ2-1	NA	TRBV5-1	TGCGCCAGCAGCCGGGAAAGCTCCTACAATGAGCAGTTCTTC	CASSRESSYNEQFF
NA	TRBJ2-7	NA	TRBV12-3/TRBV12-4	TGTGCCAGCATAAAGGGGAGGGGGGCCTACGAGCAGTACTTC	CASIKGRGAYEQYF
NA	TRBJ2-5	NA	TRBV5-6	TGTGCCAGCAGCTTGTTCCTAGGTAGGCAAGAGACCCAGTACTTC	CASSLFLGRQETQYF
NA	TRBJ1-2	TRBD1	TRBV30	TGTGCCTGGAGTGCGGACAGGCTCAGCTATGGCTACACCTTC	CAWSADRLSYGYTF
NA	TRBJ2-5	NA	TRBV28	TGTGCCAGCAGTAGGTGGGCGGAAGAGACCCAGTACTTC	CASSRWAEETQYF
NA	TRBJ2-1	NA	TRBV20-1	TGCAGTGCTAGAGTCCGGGACGAGAATGAGCAGTTCTTC	CSARVRDENEQFF
NA	TRBJ1-1	NA	TRBV3-1	TGTGCCAGCAGCACACAGGGTCTTGAAGCTTTCTTT	CASSTQGLEAFF
NA	TRBJ2-1	NA	TRBV4-3	TGCGCCAGCAGCCAAGAGGGTCGTGGCAATGAGCAGTTCTTC	CASSQEGRGNEQFF
NA	TRBJ1-2	NA	TRBV29-1	TGCAGCGTTGAATCAATACCCGGTTTATCTAACTATGGCTACACCTTC	CSVESIPGLSNYGYTF
NA	TRBJ2-1	NA	TRBV9	TGTGCCAGCAGCGTAGACGTGGGCTCCTACAATGAGCAGTTCTTC	CASSVDVGSYNEQFF
NA	TRBJ1-6	NA	TRBV5-1	TGCGCCAGCAGCTTACAGGGAAGGGGCGGTTCACCCCTCCACTTT	CASSLQGRGGSPLHF
NA	TRBJ2-3	NA	TRBV12-3/TRBV12-4	TGTGCCAGTATGGGGCGATCGGGCACAGATACGCAGTATTTT	CASMGRSGTDTQYF
NA	TRBJ2-3	TRBD1	TRBV6-1	TGTGCCAGCAGTGAAAGCCAGGGGGTGAATACGCAGTATTTT	CASSESQGVNTQYF
NA	TRBJ1-2	NA	TRBV6-1	TGTGCCAGCAGTGAAGGTCGAGCTGACGACTATGGCTACACCTTC	CASSEGRADDYGYTF